The 11 T cell receptor beta chains given below trace back to one sample, sequenced in a study of identical twins. MiXCR was run by TCRdb on the 5' RACE reads, yielding one entry per CDR3 protein. Of 1.5 million to 2 million distinct CDR3 sequences in the sample, about 30% were seen once. Sequencing input: cord blood. The receptors derive from a newborn girl in good health.

J is TRBJ2-1 and V is TRBV10-3; 9 bases map to TRBD1. The closer fit of TRBJ2-7 to the DNA end suggests the J call may be wrong. The CDR3 covers 15 residues. Germline V gene lookup returns CDR1 ENHRY and CDR2 SYGVKD. The DNA for the CDR3 is TGTGCCATCAGGGACAGGGGCAGCTCCTACAATGAGCAGTACTTC. Its protein product is CAIRDRGSSYNEQYF.

This clonotype was observed a handful of times. The V call is TRBV3-1, the J call TRBJ2-3, with 11 bases lining up with TRBD2. Trimming removed 4 bases from V and 5 bases from J; junction bases left unmatched: 8. Germline-derived CDR1 and CDR2 are LGHDT and YNNKEL (reference sequence). The CDR3 runs to 16 residues. This chain's CDR3 is CASSRYLAGGEDTQYF. Written as DNA, the CDR3 is TGTGCCAGCAGCCGGTACTTAGCGGGAGGGGAAGATACGCAGTATTTT.

Worth noting for this clonotype: Mismatch with germline at one junction end may stem from a read error. This chain joins TRBV19 and TRBJ2-5; TRBD1 agrees at 8 bases. This CDR3 spans 15 amino acids. Germline V gene data show CDR1 as LNHDA and CDR2 as SQIVND (reference sequence). Here the CDR3 DNA reads TGTGCTAGTAGTATGGACAGGGTTCCTCAAGAGACCCAGTACTTC. Protein sequence: CASSMDRVPQETQYF.

V is TRBV3-1 and J is TRBJ2-5; D may be TRBD2 (5 bases). This CDR3 has 15 residues. In germline, CDR1 is LGHDT, CDR2 YNNKEL (reference sequence). The ends were cut back, 4 bases at V and 2 bases at J, with 14 bases in the middle. CDR3 loop: CASSRDFAGQETQYF. The CDR3 DNA follows: TGTGCCAGCAGCCGAGATTTCGCGGGTCAAGAGACCCAGTACTTC.

This sequence joins TRBV25-1 and TRBJ2-7; TRBD1 agrees at 11 bases. Germline loops: CDR1 MGHDK, CDR2 SYGVNS. Trimming cost V 6 bases and J 6 bases; bases outside gene matches: 7. This CDR3 spans 14 amino acids. CDR3 protein: CASRAHGTGGEQYF. Written as DNA, the CDR3 is TGTGCCAGCAGGGCCCACGGGACAGGGGGCGAGCAGTACTTC.

This clonotype has only a few counts. V and J are TRBV10-3 and TRBJ2-3, with D tentatively TRBD2 (6 bases). V was pared by 4 bases and J by 0 bases, with 8 bases between. The CDR3 has 14 amino acids. Germline V gives CDR1 ENHRY, CDR2 SYGVKD. CDR3 coding DNA: TGTGCCATCAGTGGGACTACTAGCACAGATACGCAGTATTTT. Translating it yields CAISGTTSTDTQYF.

The rearrangement links TRBV11-2 to TRBJ2-7; D is uncertain. Germline V gene data show CDR1 as SGHAT and CDR2 as FQNNGV. The germline V and J ends were trimmed by 3 bases and 3 bases, with 6 bases remaining between them. CDR3 length equals 12 residues. Here the CDR3 reads CASSFIIYEQYF. In DNA, the CDR3 is TGTGCCAGCAGCTTTATCATCTACGAGCAGTACTTC.

Only a few counts were recorded for this clonotype. The chain combines TRBV20-1 with TRBJ1-5; TRBD1 aligns across 9 bases. The CDR3 totals 15 residues. V lost 0 bases, J lost 9 bases, and 9 bases stayed unmatched. Germline loops: CDR1 DFQATT, CDR2 SNEGSKA (reference sequence). CDR3 bases: TGCAGTGCTAGAGACAGGACAGGGGCGTCCCGGCCCCAGCATTTT. Its protein product is CSARDRTGASRPQHF.

This chain links TRBV28 with TRBJ1-6, with 8 bases aligning to TRBD1. The germline V gene has CDR1 MDHEN and CDR2 SYDVKM. V gave up 5 bases and J gave up 9 bases; unmatched junction bases: 9. The CDR3 has 15 residues. CDR3 loop: CASSPAETGVSPLHF. In DNA, the CDR3 is TGTGCCAGCAGTCCCGCCGAGACAGGGGTTTCACCCCTCCACTTT.

This chain uses TRBV6-1 with TRBJ2-7; TRBD1 matches 9 bases. CDR1 is MNHNS, CDR2 SASEGT, per germline. Unmatched junction bases numbered 5, after V lost 5 bases and J lost 6 bases. There are 13 residues in the CDR3. The CDR3 region has the DNA TGTGCCAGCAGTCGGGACAGGGTCTTCGAGCAGTACTTC. Its protein product is CASSRDRVFEQYF.

The gene calls are TRBV12-3 or TRBV12-4 and TRBJ1-1, with D uncertain. The V and J ends lost 10 bases and 2 bases respectively, with 8 bases between them. The CDR3 extends over 11 amino acids. The CDR3 sequence: CATSYNTEAFF. The CDR3 DNA follows: TGTGCCACTTCTTACAACACTGAAGCTTTCTTT.